Listed here is a single T cell receptor beta chain. CDR1 and CDR2 from the germline V gene are MGHRA and YSYEKL. The ends were cut back, 3 bases at V and 3 bases at J, with 11 bases in the middle. CDR3 size: 14 residues. The data were taken from a study of T cell responses to AZD1222 COVID-19 vaccine. Assay used: immunoSEQ multiplex PCR; TCRdb lists only in-frame clones, some missing. Among roughly 90,000 clones listed, 89% were seen once. The receptor was isolated from an adult who received the AZD1222 COVID-19 vaccine. Sequenced material: peripheral blood, taken 28 days after the second AZD1222 dose. The chain links TRBV4-1 to TRBJ1-2; maybe TRBD1 (5 bases). This CDR3 reads CASSQTVRDYGYTF. CDR3 DNA sequence: TGCGCCAGCAGCCAGACAGTTCGGGACTATGGCTACACCTTC.